This section outlines one TCR beta chain sequence together with its context. The data were produced by immunoSEQ multiplex PCR, yet TCRdb's version contains in-frame clones alone and is incomplete. The sample holds around 78,000 clones, around 86% seen once. Germline assignment: CDR1 MGHRA and CDR2 YSYEKL. There are 15 residues in the CDR3. V lost 4 bases, J lost 3 bases, and 13 bases lay in between. This record comes from a study of blood T cell repertoires in COVID-19. This clonotype was obtained from a middle-aged man with active or convalescent COVID-19. Sequencing was carried out using peripheral blood. V and J are TRBV4-1 and TRBJ1-5; D might be TRBD1 (5 bases). The CDR3 reads CASSRRGGFNQPQHF. The CDR3 DNA sequence: TGCGCCAGCAGCCGAAGGGGTGGGTTCAATCAGCCCCAGCATTTT.